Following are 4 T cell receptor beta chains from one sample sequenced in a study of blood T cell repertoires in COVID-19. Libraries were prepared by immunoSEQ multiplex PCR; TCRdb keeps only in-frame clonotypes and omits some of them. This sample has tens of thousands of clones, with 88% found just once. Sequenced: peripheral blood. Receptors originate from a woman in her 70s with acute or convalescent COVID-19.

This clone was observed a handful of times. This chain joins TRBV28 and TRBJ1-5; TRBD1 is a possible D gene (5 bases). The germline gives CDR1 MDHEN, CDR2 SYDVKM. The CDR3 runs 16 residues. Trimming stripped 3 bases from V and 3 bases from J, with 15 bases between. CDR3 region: CASSFVARQFNQPQHF. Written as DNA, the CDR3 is TGTGCCAGCAGTTTTGTGGCTCGACAGTTCAATCAGCCCCAGCATTTT.

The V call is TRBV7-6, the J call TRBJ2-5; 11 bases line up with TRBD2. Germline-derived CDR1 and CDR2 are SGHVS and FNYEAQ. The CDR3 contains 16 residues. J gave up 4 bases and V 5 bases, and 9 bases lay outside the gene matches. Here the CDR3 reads CASSVTSGSVPETQYF. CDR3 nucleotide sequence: TGTGCCAGCAGCGTAACTAGCGGGAGTGTCCCAGAGACCCAGTACTTC.

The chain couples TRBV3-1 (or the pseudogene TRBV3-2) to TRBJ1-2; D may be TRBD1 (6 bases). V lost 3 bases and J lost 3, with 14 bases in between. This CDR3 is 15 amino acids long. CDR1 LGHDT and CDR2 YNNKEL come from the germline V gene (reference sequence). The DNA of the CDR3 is TGTGCCAGCAGCCACCCACAGGGACGGGACTATGGCTACACCTTC. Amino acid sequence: CASSHPQGRDYGYTF.

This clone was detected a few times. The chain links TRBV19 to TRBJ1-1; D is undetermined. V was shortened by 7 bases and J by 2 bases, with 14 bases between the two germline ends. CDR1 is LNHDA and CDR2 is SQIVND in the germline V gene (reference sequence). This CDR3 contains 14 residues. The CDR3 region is CASTVVGSNTEAFF. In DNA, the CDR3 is TGTGCCAGTACCGTAGTGGGCAGTAACACTGAAGCTTTCTTT.